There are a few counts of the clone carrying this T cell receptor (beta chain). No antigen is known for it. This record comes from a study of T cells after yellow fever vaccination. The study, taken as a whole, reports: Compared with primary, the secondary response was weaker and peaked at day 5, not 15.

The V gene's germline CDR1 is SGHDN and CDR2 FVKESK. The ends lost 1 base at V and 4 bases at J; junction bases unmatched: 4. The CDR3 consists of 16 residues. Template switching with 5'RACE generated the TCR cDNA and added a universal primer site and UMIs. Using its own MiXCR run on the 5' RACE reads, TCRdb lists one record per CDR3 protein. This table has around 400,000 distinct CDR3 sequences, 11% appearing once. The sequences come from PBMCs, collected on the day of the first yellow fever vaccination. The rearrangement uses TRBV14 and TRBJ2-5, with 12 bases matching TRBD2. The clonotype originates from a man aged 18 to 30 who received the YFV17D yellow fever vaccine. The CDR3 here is CASSQGATSGGETQYF. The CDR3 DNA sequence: TGTGCCAGCAGCCAAGGGGCGACTAGCGGGGGAGAGACCCAGTACTTC.